These 16 T cell receptor beta chains originate from one sample sequenced in a study of identical twins' blood T cells. One entry per CDR3 protein results from TCRdb running MiXCR on the 5' RACE reads. The sample comprises 350,000 to 450,000 distinct CDR3 sequences, over 25% of which are singletons, and 5.5% to 6.5% rests with the top ten. The sequenced sample consisted of PBMCs. The receptors come from a woman aged 18-49 years in good health.

In this sample, this clonotype turned up a few times. V and J are TRBV19 and TRBJ1-5; TRBD1 matches 8 bases. J was trimmed by 1 base and V by 9 bases; bases with no gene match: 8. The CDR3 runs to 15 residues. CDR1 and CDR2 from the germline V gene are LNHDA and SQIVND (reference sequence). The CDR3 sequence: CASTRQGFSNQPQHF. CDR3 DNA sequence: TGTGCCAGCACCAGACAGGGGTTCAGCAATCAGCCCCAGCATTTT.

This chain uses TRBV9 with TRBJ1-1; maybe TRBD1 (6 bases). This CDR3 has 15 amino acids. Germline V gene lookup returns CDR1 SGDLS and CDR2 YYNGEE. The germline V and J ends were trimmed by 7 bases and 2 bases, with 18 bases remaining between them. For the CDR3, the DNA is TGTGCCAGCCCGGGACCGGGACACCTCAACACTGAAGCTTTCTTT. Protein product: CASPGPGHLNTEAFF.

The chain has TRBV27 and TRBJ2-7; 8 nucleotides match TRBD2. CDR1 and CDR2 from the germline V gene are MNHEY and SMNVEV (reference sequence). Trimming at V came to 2 bases and at J to 6 bases, leaving 9 bases not matched to a gene. CDR3 length: 15 residues. CDR3 sequence reads: CASSLAPGTSSEQYF. The CDR3 DNA is TGTGCCAGCAGTTTAGCCCCCGGGACTAGTAGCGAGCAGTACTTC.

This clonotype has more than one count but fewer than ten. V usage is TRBV21-1 and J usage is TRBJ1-5; the table's D call of TRBD1 was not tested on the DNA. TRBV21-1 has pseudogene status. The CDR3 runs to 15 residues. In DNA form, the CDR3 reads TGTGCCAGCAGCAAATGGGAGATGAGGGACGCTCTCCAGCATTTT. Residues: CASSKWEMRDALQHF.

This clonotype turned up a few times. V gene TRBV5-1 combines with J gene TRBJ1-1; no firm D call. Germline loops: CDR1 SGHRS, CDR2 YFSETQ. There are 14 residues in the CDR3. Trimming removed 4 bases from V and 6 bases from J, with 16 bases in between. CDR3 DNA sequence: TGCGCCAGCAGCGGTGGGCGAGTGGAGGCTGAAGCTTTCTTT. Protein product: CASSGGRVEAEAFF.

This clonotype occurred a few times. V gene TRBV29-1 combines with J gene TRBJ2-1; 9 bases align to TRBD1. This CDR3 has 16 residues. V shed 7 bases and J 8 bases; nucleotides not matched to a gene: 18. CDR1 is SQVTM, CDR2 ANQGSEA, per germline. For the CDR3, the DNA is TGCAGCGGTAGAAGCTTCCCGGGACAGGGCGACGATGAGCAGTTCTTC. The encoded protein is CSGRSFPGQGDDEQFF.

This clonotype has a handful of counts. V gene TRBV6-6 combines with J gene TRBJ2-7; 8 nucleotides line up with TRBD1. The CDR3 sequence is 15 residues long. The germline V gene has CDR1 MNHNY and CDR2 SVGAGI (reference sequence). Unmatched junction bases numbered 11, after V lost 9 bases and J lost 1 base. The CDR3 protein is CASDRGPPESYEQYF. Written as DNA, the CDR3 is TGTGCCAGTGACAGGGGCCCCCCTGAGTCCTACGAGCAGTACTTC.

At least ten counts were recorded for this clonotype. At one of its ends the junction is not consistent with the germline gene, which may arise from a read error. J is TRBJ2-4 and V is TRBV12-3 or TRBV12-4, with 7 positions matching TRBD2. CDR3 length equals 15 residues. In DNA, the CDR3 is TGTGCCAGCAGTCTAGCGGTCATAGCCAAAAACATTCAGTACTTC. This gives the protein CASSLAVIAKNIQYF.

The J gene is TRBJ1-1, the V gene TRBV5-1, with D unclear. The V end lost 3 bases, the J end lost 6 bases, and 12 bases lay between the germline ends. The CDR3 length is 13 residues. Germline CDR1 and CDR2: SGHRS and YFSETQ. The CDR3 loop is CASSSQSGAEAFF. The DNA of the CDR3 is TGCGCCAGCAGCTCCCAGAGTGGGGCTGAAGCTTTCTTT.

The chain employs TRBV29-1 and TRBJ1-1; D ambiguous. The germline CDR1 and CDR2 sequences are SQVTM and ANQGSEA. The CDR3 contains 12 residues. The germline V and J ends were trimmed by 4 bases and 0 bases, with 6 bases remaining between them. The CDR3 protein is CSVVALNTEAFF. As DNA, the CDR3 is TGCAGCGTTGTTGCCTTGAACACTGAAGCTTTCTTT.

For the CDR3, the DNA is TGTGCCAGCAGCCAATTTTCTGGACAGGCGCCTCAGGGTACGCAGTATTTT. Translation: CASSQFSGQAPQGTQYF. The chain has TRBV14 and TRBJ2-3, with 7 bases identical to TRBD1. Germline CDR1 is SGHDN and CDR2 is FVKESK. The V and J ends lost 2 bases and 8 bases, in that order; junction bases with no gene match: 16. The CDR3 has 17 amino acids.

The V gene is TRBV9, the J gene TRBJ2-1, with 10 positions matching TRBD2. The CDR3 contains 16 residues. Germline CDR1 is SGDLS and CDR2 is YYNGEE. J gave up 10 bases and V 3 bases, and 13 bases lay outside the gene matches. As DNA, the CDR3 is TGTGCCAGCAGCGCCCGGACTAGCGGACTTTTAAGGGAGCAGTTCTTC. Translation: CASSARTSGLLREQFF.

The V and J genes are TRBV7-9 and TRBJ2-1; D not resolved. There are 16 residues in the CDR3. Germline lookup yields CDR1 SEHNR and CDR2 FQNEAQ (reference sequence). V was clipped by 5 bases and J by 6 bases, with 20 bases between them. This CDR3 reads CASSKSTRALFNEQFF. The CDR3 DNA sequence: TGTGCCAGCAGCAAATCCACCCGGGCCCTTTTCAATGAGCAGTTCTTC.

The V gene is TRBV6-6, the J gene TRBJ1-5; TRBD2 is a possible D gene (6 bases). The DNA matches TRBJ2-3 better at its end, which makes the J call doubtful. This CDR3 is built from 14 residues. Germline V lookup: CDR1 MNHNY, CDR2 SVGAGI (reference sequence). CDR3 region: CASTLHPGDQPQYF. The CDR3, as DNA: TGTGCCAGCACCCTTCATCCGGGGGATCAGCCCCAGTATTTT.

This clonotype has just a few counts. V and J are TRBV5-1 and TRBJ1-1; D remains unclear. Trimming pared 2 bases from V and 3 bases from J, leaving 8 bases between. This CDR3 is built from 13 residues. The germline gives CDR1 SGHRS, CDR2 YFSETQ. CDR3: CASSFDGDTEAFF. The CDR3 DNA sequence: TGCGCCAGCAGCTTTGATGGCGACACTGAAGCTTTCTTT.

This chain joins TRBV10-3 and TRBJ2-1, with TRBD2 as a possible D gene (5 bases). V was pared by 3 bases and J by 0 bases, with 9 bases between. The CDR3 is made up of 15 amino acids. CDR1 and CDR2 (germline): ENHRY, SYGVKD. CDR3 bases: TGTGCCATCAGTGACGAGCGGAGCTCCTACAATGAGCAGTTCTTC. It codes for CAISDERSSYNEQFF.